This record concerns one T cell receptor (beta chain) sequence. Many counts were recorded for this clone. It has no known antigen specificity. Nothing much larger sits one base from this clone, and base qualities are not available. The method behind the library was PCR. The instrument was an Illumina HiSeq 4000. High-throughput sequencing was used to profile the TCR beta-chain CDR3 region of every patient. The original pipeline was this. Drawing on CDR3 differences between clinicopathological groups, the researchers built a classifier meant to tell apart patients with distant-metastatic papillary thyroid cancer. The Shannon index was used to measure repertoire diversity, and the Morisita-Horn index was used to measure how similar tumor and blood repertoires were. The public reads were run again by TCRdb, first through fastp at Q25 and then through MiXCR, and only productive beta chains were kept. For this entry, the V and J calls and clone size follow TCRdb and not the study's own pipeline. Recorded for this sample are approximately 21,000 clones; more than 25% of them occurred a single time. About 5.7% of the sample lies in the top ten.

None of the patients had been given any treatment before thyroid surgery. Using T-cell receptor beta sequencing, the study looked back at clinical samples from patients collected from the early 2010s to the late 2010s. The data are from a study of metastatic and nonmetastatic thyroid tumors (TCRdb year 2020). For the wider study: Repertoires from peripheral blood and from tumor or nodule tissue samples of malignant and benign thyroid patients were compared. Paper-wide results and their limitations: In both blood and tumor samples, malignant tumors were reported to have significantly higher TCR beta diversity than benign nodules.

The germline V gene (reference sequence) specifies SGHNT as CDR1 and YYREEE as CDR2. After removal of 0 bases from V and 0 bases from J, the junction retains 1 base not matched to a gene. Including cysteine and phenylalanine, the CDR3 has 17 amino acids. The retained sequence is limited to the CDR3, 51 bases, with the frame set at the first base. This clonotype was sampled from a female donor with papillary thyroid cancer or a benign thyroid nodule (not recorded which). Some clones in this sample may be carry-over from other donors' samples. The sample consisted of tumor tissue. The chain links TRBV5-4 with TRBJ2-3, and 13 junctional nucleotides match TRBD2. In nucleotides, the sequence is TGTGCCAGCAGCTTGGCGGGACTAGCGGGGAGCACAGATACGCAGTATTTT. The encoded protein is CASSLAGLAGSTDTQYF.